This T cell receptor (beta chain) stems from a study of blood T cell repertoires in COVID-19. Recovered status applied to Cohort 3 donors who had two consecutive negative PCRs. It also applied to those with clearance or with symptom resolution. V lost 4 bases and J lost 7; bases outside the gene matches: 4. Germline CDR1 and CDR2: MNHEY and SVGAGI. The CDR3 extends over 15 amino acids. Study processing details: Estimation of nucleated cell counts was performed using reference gene primer amplification. TCRdb's table, derived via immunoSEQ multiplex PCR, lists solely in-frame clones and lacks some. For V, J and clone size, that table is used; D and trimming come from the DNA. The table lists about 280,000 clones, 85% of them singletons.

V is TRBV6-5 and J is TRBJ2-2; 12 bases are a match to TRBD1. The source is a woman in her 50s who had recovered from COVID-19. The sample comprised PBMCs or T cells enriched from blood (not recorded which). CDR3 DNA: TGTGCCAGCAGTTGGGGGACAGGGGGCTTCGGGGAGCTGTTTTTT. Translating gives CASSWGTGGFGELFF.